The sequence of this T cell receptor (beta chain) was determined in a study of T cell changes during pregnancy in multiple sclerosis. The method was immunoSEQ multiplex PCR; TCRdb's version includes in-frame clones alone and lacks a portion of them. This sample carries some 130,000 clones, less than 97% of them seen once, and the ten largest clones take 0.44%. The V gene lost 0 bases and the J gene lost 0 bases, with 18 bases spanning the gap. CDR3 length equals 20 residues. Germline loops: CDR1 MNHEY, CDR2 SMNVEV (reference sequence). This clone was observed a single time. The sequence was obtained from a female donor with multiple sclerosis, enrolled in a pregnancy study. The source was peripheral blood, collected after pregnancy. This chain links TRBV27 with TRBJ2-6; possible D gene TRBD2, 5 bases. CDR3 residues: CASSLSPGGLGSSGANVLTF. In DNA form, the CDR3 reads TGTGCCAGCAGTTTATCACCCGGCGGGTTAGGAAGCTCTGGGGCCAACGTCCTGACTTTC.